This T cell receptor (beta chain) was sequenced in a study of cytomegalovirus exposure and HLA in healthy donors. The PCR had 60 Vbeta and 13 Jbeta primers. Clones were read by immunoSEQ multiplex PCR, and TCRdb kept only the in-frame ones, dropping some. The sample lists about 57,000 clones, 60% to 75% occurring once. In this sample, this clone turned up a few times. Antigen specificity is unknown. Trimming shortened V by 5 bases and J by 0 bases, and 18 bases separated the two germline ends. The CDR3 contains 17 residues. CDR1 is SGDLS and CDR2 is YYNGEE in the germline V gene. Findings of the study overall: Later analysis suggested most CMV-associated TCR beta chains were HLA-restricted. Immune exposure data for these donors was limited to CMV serostatus. Presence/absence results assume similar sequencing depth per donor, which may not hold.

The material sequenced was PBMCs. This clonotype originated in a woman aged 45-60 years in good health and CMV-seronegative. The V gene is TRBV9, the J gene TRBJ1-3; the D is unclear. CDR3 DNA sequence: TGTGCCAGCAGTCGTAGCCTGGTGGGTACCTCTGGAAACACCATATATTTT. This encodes CASSRSLVGTSGNTIYF. Drawing the rest from reference TRBV9 and TRBJ1-3, the complete variable domain is DSGVTQTPKHLITATGQRVTLRCSPRSGDLSVYWYQQSLDQGLQFLIQYYNGEERAKGNILERFSAQQFPDLHSELNLSSLELGDSALYFCASSRSLVGTSGNTIYFGEGSWLTVV.